This T cell receptor (beta chain) was retrieved from a study of T cells in Graves' hyperthyroidism and ophthalmopathy. This clonotype occurred a few times. The TCR beta CDR3 regions underwent amplification using RNA transcripts as the source. HTBI primers were used for first-round RT-PCR of the TCR CDR3. TCRdb reprocessed the multiplex PCR reads via MiXCR and lists one record per CDR3 protein. Among 300,000 to 450,000 distinct CDR3 sequences, around 13% were seen once, and the ten largest hold around 20%. V lost 1 base to trimming and J lost 4 bases, with 13 bases between them. This CDR3 has 15 amino acids. Germline CDR1 SGHAT, CDR2 FQDESV (reference sequence). The diagnostic basis comprised clinical symptoms, serum thyroxine and TRAb, thyroid ultrasound and orbital computed tomography.

Sequences were obtained from blood. The clonotype comes from a woman aged 25 to 39 with Graves' ophthalmopathy. The rearrangement joins TRBV11-1 to TRBJ1-1; TRBD1 is a possible D gene (6 bases). The CDR3 sequence is CASSLGGVGGTEAFF. DNA of the CDR3: TGTGCCAGCAGCTTAGGGGGTGTAGGGGGCACTGAAGCTTTCTTT.